One sample yielded the 29 T cell receptor beta chains listed below, sequenced in a study of cytomegalovirus exposure and HLA in healthy donors. The PCR ran on 60 Vbeta and 13 Jbeta primers. This table comes from immunoSEQ multiplex PCR, and its TCRdb copy is limited to in-frame clones, with some not included. The profile shows approximately 130,000 clones, around four fifths of them singletons. Sequencing was done on a sample of PBMCs. The receptors were sampled from a boy aged 5-17 years in good health and CMV-seronegative.

The chain carries TRBV27 and TRBJ1-1; no definite D call. The CDR3 length is 11 residues. V lost 7 bases, J lost 3 bases, and 6 bases lay in between. Germline V gene sequence: CDR1 MNHEY, CDR2 SMNVEV (reference sequence). This CDR3 reads CASTGYTEAFF. The CDR3 DNA reads as TGTGCCAGCACGGGGTACACTGAAGCTTTCTTT.

V is TRBV4-3 and J is TRBJ2-3, with TRBD2 matching 7 bases. Trimming removed 0 bases from V and 4 bases from J; junction bases left unmatched: 13. CDR3 length equals 18 residues. Germline V gives CDR1 LGHNA, CDR2 YSLEER. The CDR3 is CASSQDGLAASGADTQYF. The CDR3 nucleotides are TGCGCCAGCAGCCAAGATGGCCTAGCGGCCTCAGGAGCAGATACGCAGTATTTT.

The V gene is TRBV30, the J gene TRBJ1-4; the match to TRBD1 covers 9 bases. With V trimmed by 2 bases and J by 7 bases, 5 bases remained unmatched. The CDR3 loop spans 14 amino acids. Germline V lookup: CDR1 GTSNPN, CDR2 SVGIG (reference sequence). The CDR3 DNA sequence: TGTGCCTGGAGTACGACAGGGGGGAGTGAAAAACTGTTTTTT. Its protein product is CAWSTTGGSEKLFF.

V usage is TRBV5-1 and J usage is TRBJ2-3, with 7 bases fitting TRBD1. Unmatched junction bases numbered 8, after V lost 2 bases and J lost 2 bases. CDR3 length equals 16 residues. Germline V gene sequence: CDR1 SGHRS, CDR2 YFSETQ. CDR3 sequence: CASSFSPGTATDTQYF. The CDR3 DNA follows: TGCGCCAGCAGCTTTTCACCCGGGACAGCCACAGATACGCAGTATTTT.

The chain recombines TRBV30 with TRBJ2-7; D might be TRBD2 (6 bases). The CDR3 has 12 residues. V was cut by 7 bases and J by 3 bases, with 13 bases left in between. Germline V lookup: CDR1 GTSNPN, CDR2 SVGIG (reference sequence). The CDR3 DNA sequence: TGTGCCTCTAATATGGAGGGCTACGAGCAGTACTTC. It is translated as CASNMEGYEQYF.

V is TRBV19 and J is TRBJ2-7; 11 nucleotides agree with TRBD1. The germline CDR1 and CDR2 sequences are LNHDA and SQIVND (reference sequence). V gave up 5 bases and J gave up 5 bases; unmatched junction bases: 8. The CDR3 length is 15 residues. The DNA of the CDR3 is TGTGCCAGTAGTGCCCAAGGACAGGGGGCGGACGAGCAGTACTTC. Protein product: CASSAQGQGADEQYF.

The J gene is TRBJ2-1, the V gene TRBV10-3, with D hard to call. Germline-derived CDR1 and CDR2 are ENHRY and SYGVKD. Deletions cut 0 bases from V and 10 bases from J, with 16 bases between. This CDR3 is 15 amino acids long. The CDR3 bases are TGTGCCATCAGTGAGTCTGAGCTCCGTTTGAAGGAGCAGTTCTTC. Translation: CAISESELRLKEQFF.

The chain uses TRBV7-9 and TRBJ1-4; D possibly corresponds to TRBD1 (6 bases). Trimming removed 2 bases at V and 3 bases at J, with 13 bases between. Germline CDR1 and CDR2: SEHNR and FQNEAQ (reference sequence). The CDR3 runs to 16 residues. The CDR3 coding sequence is TGTGCCAGCAGCTTAAGGGGGTACCCAGCTAATGAAAAACTGTTTTTT. Translation gives CASSLRGYPANEKLFF.

The chain combines TRBV30 with TRBJ2-5, with 9 bases aligning to TRBD2. The trim removed 1 base at V and 7 bases at J, leaving 7 bases unmatched. The CDR3 covers 14 residues. The V gene's germline CDR1 is GTSNPN and CDR2 SVGIG (reference sequence). CDR3 sequence (DNA): TGTGCCTGGAGTGGGGGCAGGGGACTAGCGACCCAGTACTTC. This encodes CAWSGGRGLATQYF.

The V gene is TRBV7-3, the J gene TRBJ2-2; weak D call: TRBD2 (5 bases). CDR3 size: 14 residues. Trimming took 4 bases from V and 7 from J, leaving 13 bases between them. Germline values: CDR1 SGHTA, CDR2 FQGTGA. The CDR3 loop is CASSSGPRGGELFF. In nucleotides, the CDR3 is TGTGCCAGCAGCTCTGGACCACGGGGCGGGGAGCTGTTTTTT. The whole variable domain, filled in from reference TRBV7-3 and TRBJ2-2, reads GAGVSQTPSNKVTEKGKYVELRCDPISGHTALYWYRQSLGQGPEFLIYFQGTGAADDSGLPNDRFFAVRPEGSVSTLKIQRTERGDSAVYLCASSSGPRGGELFFGEGSRLTVL.

Notes on this clone: No DNA is shown, since the ends of the CDR3 on it are uncertain; the CDR3 is the one TCRdb lists. V is TRBV19 and J is TRBJ2-5; the D call of TRBD2 is as the table states it, not checked on the DNA. The CDR3 has 14 residues if both end residues are counted. In germline, CDR1 is LNHDA, CDR2 SQIVND (reference sequence). The CDR3 loop is CASSTSAAQETQYF.

This chain connects TRBV11-3 to TRBJ2-1; 11 bases are a match to TRBD2. The V and J ends lost 5 bases and 5 bases, in that order; junction bases with no gene match: 2. Germline loops: CDR1 SGHNT, CDR2 YENEEA. CDR3 length: 14 amino acids. The CDR3 reads CASSGLAGDNEQFF. Written as DNA, the CDR3 is TGTGCCAGCAGCGGACTAGCGGGTGACAATGAGCAGTTCTTC. Complete variable domain (other parts from reference TRBV11-3 and TRBJ2-1): EAGVVQSPRYKIIEKKQPVAFWCNPISGHNTLYWYLQNLGQGPELLIRYENEEAVDDSQLPKDRFSAERLKGVDSTLKIQPAELGDSAVYLCASSGLAGDNEQFFGPGTRLTVL.

The chain uses TRBV30 and TRBJ2-2; tentative D call: TRBD2 (7 bases). With 5 bases removed from V and 2 bases from J, the gap between germline ends came to 18 bases. The CDR3 extends over 16 amino acids. The germline CDR1 and CDR2 sequences are GTSNPN and SVGIG (reference sequence). The chain's CDR3 is CAWDPRGGVNTGELFF. The DNA of the CDR3 is TGTGCCTGGGACCCGAGAGGGGGGGTAAACACCGGGGAGCTGTTTTTT.

The V gene is TRBV7-2, the J gene TRBJ1-2; no clear D gene. Between the trimmed V and J ends, which lost 4 bases and 8 bases, there was a span of 11 bases. The CDR3 totals 12 residues. The germline V gene encodes CDR1 SGHTA and CDR2 FQGNSA. CDR3 in DNA: TGTGCCAGCAGCTCGGGAGCTAGGGGCTACACCTTC. Translation gives CASSSGARGYTF.

J is TRBJ1-1 and V is TRBV6-5; 10 bases match TRBD1. CDR1 and CDR2 (germline): MNHEY, SVGAGI. The CDR3 consists of 14 residues. Germline trimming cut 4 bases from V and 5 bases from J; bases unmatched to any gene: 4. In nucleotides, the CDR3 is TGTGCCAGCAGTTTCCGGACAGGGGGGACTGAAGCTTTCTTT. The encoded protein is CASSFRTGGTEAFF.

The gene calls are TRBV14 and TRBJ2-3; 13 bases align to TRBD2. The V and J ends lost 4 bases and 5 bases, in that order; junction bases with no gene match: 6. CDR3 length: 16 residues. The germline V gene has CDR1 SGHDN and CDR2 FVKESK. CDR3 coding DNA: TGTGCCAGCAGCCCTCGGACTAGCGGGAGAGGAGATACGCAGTATTTT. This gives the protein CASSPRTSGRGDTQYF.

The chain carries TRBV29-1 and TRBJ2-1; 9 positions agree with TRBD1. The CDR3 extends over 13 amino acids. Germline assignment: CDR1 SQVTM and CDR2 ANQGSEA. V trimming: 6 bases; J trimming: 9 bases; junction bases outside the gene matches: 9. The CDR3 here is CSVDWDRAGEQFF. The CDR3 DNA reads TGCAGCGTCGATTGGGACAGGGCCGGTGAGCAGTTCTTC.

The chain uses TRBV5-4 and TRBJ2-3; D is ambiguous. V lost 2 bases to trimming and J lost 0 bases, with 16 bases between them. Per the germline V gene, CDR1 is SGHNT and CDR2 is YYREEE (reference sequence). This CDR3 contains 17 residues. The CDR3 DNA reads as TGTGCCAGCAGCTTCTTTGGCGGAGCGTCTAGCACAGATACGCAGTATTTT. The encoded protein is CASSFFGGASSTDTQYF.

The genes are TRBV28 and TRBJ1-1, with D unclear. Trimming shortened V by 7 bases and J by 14 bases, and 17 bases separated the two germline ends. CDR1 and CDR2 (germline): MDHEN, SYDVKM. CDR3 size: 11 residues. DNA of the CDR3: TGTGCCAGCACCAATAGGAGGGTTCTCTTCTTT. Translation: CASTNRRVLFF.

This chain links TRBV28 with TRBJ2-7, with D perhaps TRBD1 (7 bases). The CDR3 covers 13 residues. V lost 11 bases and J lost 7, with 21 bases in between. Per the germline V gene, CDR1 is MDHEN and CDR2 is SYDVKM. The DNA for the CDR3 is TGTGCCGCCCAGGGGGGACTCATAGGGGAGCAGTACTTC. Translation: CAAQGGLIGEQYF. The variable domain in full, completed from reference TRBV28 and TRBJ2-7, reads DVKVTQSSRYLVKRTGEKVFLECVQDMDHENMFWYRQDPGLGLRLIYFSYDVKMKEKGDIPEGYSVSREKKERFSLILESASTNQTSMYLCAAQGGLIGEQYFGPGTRLTVT.

CDR3 sequence (DNA): TGTGCCAGCAGCTCCCTCGGCGGGAGGGCCGTAACAGATACGCAGTATTTT. It is translated as CASSSLGGRAVTDTQYF. The V and J genes are TRBV7-2 and TRBJ2-3, with TRBD2 matching over 9 bases. The V and J ends lost 4 bases and 3 bases, in that order; junction bases with no gene match: 11. Germline V gives CDR1 SGHTA, CDR2 FQGNSA. The CDR3 is made up of 17 amino acids.

V is TRBV27 and J is TRBJ2-1, with D perhaps matching TRBD2 (5 bases). V shed 6 bases and J shed 0 bases, with 12 bases lying between them. The CDR3 has 15 residues. Germline V gene sequence: CDR1 MNHEY, CDR2 SMNVEV (reference sequence). CDR3 nucleotide sequence: TGTGCCAGCAGACGTCGGAGGAGCTCCTACAATGAGCAGTTCTTC. Its protein product is CASRRRRSSYNEQFF.

This chain uses TRBV4-2 with TRBJ2-7; a possible D gene is TRBD2 (6 bases). Germline V lookup: CDR1 LGHNA, CDR2 YNFKEQ. This CDR3 contains 14 residues. V gave up 1 base and J gave up 5 bases, with 12 bases separating them. CDR3 DNA sequence: TGTGCCAGCAGCCAAGTGGGGACTTCCAACGAGCAGTACTTC. As protein: CASSQVGTSNEQYF.

This chain connects TRBV2 to TRBJ2-3; D unclear. The germline V and J ends were trimmed by 2 bases and 5 bases, with 11 bases remaining between them. Germline CDR1 reads SNHLY; CDR2 reads FYNNEI. The CDR3 totals 14 residues. The CDR3 is CASSESASEDTQYF. The CDR3 nucleotides read TGTGCCAGCAGTGAATCGGCGAGCGAAGATACGCAGTATTTT.

V and J are TRBV29-1 and TRBJ2-1; no firm D call. V was cut by 1 base and J by 7 bases, with 5 bases left in between. Germline assignment: CDR1 SQVTM and CDR2 ANQGSEA. The CDR3 spans 11 residues. The CDR3 is CSVEVVNEQFF. The CDR3 DNA sequence: TGCAGCGTTGAAGTAGTTAATGAGCAGTTCTTC.

The chain uses TRBV27 and TRBJ2-7; 9 bases map to TRBD1. The germline V gene encodes CDR1 MNHEY and CDR2 SMNVEV (reference sequence). Trimming removed 3 bases from V and 7 bases from J; junction bases left unmatched: 7. This CDR3 is 14 amino acids long. The chain's CDR3 is CASSFGTGILEQYF. The CDR3 nucleotides are TGTGCCAGCAGTTTCGGGACAGGGATTTTGGAGCAGTACTTC.

The CDR3: CASSLGGSLGEQYF. The CDR3 nucleotides are TGCGCCAGCAGCTTGGGCGGGTCTCTTGGCGAGCAGTACTTC. The chain recombines TRBV5-1 with TRBJ2-7; the D gene is possibly TRBD2 (5 bases). The germline V gene encodes CDR1 SGHRS and CDR2 YFSETQ. The CDR3 is made up of 14 amino acids. V was shortened by 0 bases and J by 6 bases, with 13 bases between the two germline ends.

DNA for the CDR3: TGTGCCAGCAGTTCTCTAGCGGGAGCCCCAGATACGCAGTATTTT. It yields the protein CASSSLAGAPDTQYF. This chain links TRBV27 with TRBJ2-3, with 10 positions matching TRBD2. The germline gives CDR1 MNHEY, CDR2 SMNVEV (reference sequence). The CDR3 is 15 amino acids. The junction had 5 bases not matched to a gene; V was cut back by 4 bases and J by 4 bases.

This sequence joins TRBV6-5 and TRBJ2-6; D perhaps matches TRBD2 (6 bases). Germline V gene sequence: CDR1 MNHEY, CDR2 SVGAGI. There are 15 residues in the CDR3. The V gene lost 0 bases and the J gene lost 14 bases, with 17 bases spanning the gap. CDR3 protein: CASSYSRGQRGILTF. The CDR3 DNA reads as TGTGCCAGCAGTTACTCGCGGGGCCAGAGGGGAATCCTGACTTTC.